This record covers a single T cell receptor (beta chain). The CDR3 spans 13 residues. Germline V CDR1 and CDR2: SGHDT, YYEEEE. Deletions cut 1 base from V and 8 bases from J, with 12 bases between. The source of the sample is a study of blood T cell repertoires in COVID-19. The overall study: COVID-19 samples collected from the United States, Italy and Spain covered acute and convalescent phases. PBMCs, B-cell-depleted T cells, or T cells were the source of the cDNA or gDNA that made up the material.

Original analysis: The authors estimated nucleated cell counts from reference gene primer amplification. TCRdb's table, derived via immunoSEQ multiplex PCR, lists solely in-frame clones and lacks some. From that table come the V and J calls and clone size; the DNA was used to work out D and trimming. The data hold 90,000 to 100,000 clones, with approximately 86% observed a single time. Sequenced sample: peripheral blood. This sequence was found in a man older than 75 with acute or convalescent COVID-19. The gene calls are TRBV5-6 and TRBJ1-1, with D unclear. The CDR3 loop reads CASSLFILYEAFF. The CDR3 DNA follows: TGTGCCAGCAGCTTGTTTATTCTATACGAAGCTTTCTTT. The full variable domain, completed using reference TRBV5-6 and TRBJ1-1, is DAGVTQSPTHLIKTRGQQVTLRCSPKSGHDTVSWYQQALGQGPQFIFQYYEEEERQRGNFPDRFSGHQFPNYSSELNVNALLLGDSALYLCASSLFILYEAFFGQGTRLTVV.